A selection of T cell receptor beta chains follows, all from one sample in a study of response to subunit inactivated influenza vaccine. One entry per CDR3 protein, called by TCRdb with MiXCR from the RT-PCR reads. The sample has 650,000 to 800,000 distinct CDR3 sequences, roughly 20% seen once. The sequences come from PBMCs from blood, collected more than 4 days after vaccination. The receptors originated from a man over 45 who received an inactivated influenza vaccine. The CDR3 runs from the conserved cysteine through the conserved F or W. A D gene is named only where the DNA matches it firmly. Not every row has a clone size; where given, it reads once, few, many or a size class.

J: TRBJ1-2; V: TRBV12-3/TRBV12-4; size: NA; D: TRBD1; DNA: TGTGCCAGCAGACCTCCCGGGACAGCGAGGATCTATGGCTACACCTTC; CDR3: CASRPPGTARIYGYTF
J: TRBJ2-5; V: TRBV6-2/TRBV6-3; size: NA; D: TRBD2; DNA: TGTGCCAGCAGCCTACTAGCGGGAGCGTTGTCCCAGTACTTC; CDR3: CASSLLAGALSQYF
J: TRBJ1-2; V: TRBV7-2; size: NA; D: NA; DNA: TGTGCCAGCAGCTCCGACGGGGGTAACTATGGCTACACCTTC; CDR3: CASSSDGGNYGYTF
J: TRBJ2-3; V: TRBV20-1; size: few; D: TRBD2; DNA: TGCAGTGCTAGGGTCTCGGGACTAGCGACAGATACGCAGTATTTC; CDR3: CSARVSGLATDTQYF
J: TRBJ1-1; V: TRBV6-5; size: few; D: NA; DNA: TGTGCCAGCAGTTACTCGCCCAGGGCTGGCACTGAAGCTTTCTTT; CDR3: CASSYSPRAGTEAFF
J: TRBJ2-5; V: TRBV5-8; size: NA; D: TRBD2; DNA: TGTGCCAGCAGCTTCAGGGAGGGGACGAAGACCCAGTACTTC; CDR3: CASSFREGTKTQYF
J: TRBJ2-7; V: TRBV20-1; size: NA; D: NA; DNA: TGCAGTGCTGAAAGGACCGAGGAGCAGTACTTC; CDR3: CSAERTEEQYF
J: TRBJ2-1; V: TRBV12-3/TRBV12-4; size: few; D: TRBD1; DNA: TGTGCCAGCGGCCCTACAGGGGGCTCCTACAATGAGCAGTTCTTC; CDR3: CASGPTGGSYNEQFF
J: TRBJ2-1; V: TRBV5-1; size: NA; D: TRBD1; DNA: TGCGCCAGCAGCTTGGAGCAGGGGGCAAATGAGCAGTTCTTC; CDR3: CASSLEQGANEQFF
J: TRBJ2-7; V: TRBV7-2; size: NA; D: NA; DNA: TGTGCCAGCAGCTTAATAAGGGGAGTGTCCTACGAGCAGTACTTC; CDR3: CASSLIRGVSYEQYF
J: TRBJ2-7; V: TRBV3-1; size: few; D: TRBD1; DNA: TGTGCCAGCAGCCAAGATAGTAACAGCATAATCTGGGGACAGGGTGTGCTCTACGAGCAGTACTTC; CDR3: CASSQDSNSIIWGQGVLYEQYF
J: TRBJ2-7; V: TRBV12-3/TRBV12-4; size: many; D: TRBD2; DNA: TGTGCCAGCAGTTCCACCCGGACTAGCGGGGCCTACGAGCAGTACTTC; CDR3: CASSSTRTSGAYEQYF
J: TRBJ2-1; V: TRBV27; size: many; D: TRBD2; DNA: TGTGCCAGCAGTTTTTCTCTAGCGGGGTACAATGAGCAGTTCTTC; CDR3: CASSFSLAGYNEQFF
J: TRBJ2-1; V: TRBV5-1; size: many; D: TRBD2; DNA: TGCGCCAGCAGCTCGCGGACTAGCGGGGGCTACAATGAGCAGTTCTTC; CDR3: CASSSRTSGGYNEQFF
J: TRBJ1-5; V: TRBV6-1; size: few; D: NA; DNA: TGTGCCAGCAGCCCGACAGCTACGGGGGGCAATCAGCCCCAGCATTTT; CDR3: CASSPTATGGNQPQHF
J: TRBJ2-3; V: TRBV12-3/TRBV12-4; size: NA; D: TRBD2; DNA: TGTGCCAGCAGTTTCAATAGCGGGGGGGCCCCAGATACGCAGTATTTT; CDR3: CASSFNSGGAPDTQYF
J: TRBJ2-1; V: TRBV12-3/TRBV12-4; size: NA; D: TRBD2; DNA: TGTGCCAGCAGTTTAGCTAGCGGGCCGCACAATGAGCAGTTCTTC; CDR3: CASSLASGPHNEQFF